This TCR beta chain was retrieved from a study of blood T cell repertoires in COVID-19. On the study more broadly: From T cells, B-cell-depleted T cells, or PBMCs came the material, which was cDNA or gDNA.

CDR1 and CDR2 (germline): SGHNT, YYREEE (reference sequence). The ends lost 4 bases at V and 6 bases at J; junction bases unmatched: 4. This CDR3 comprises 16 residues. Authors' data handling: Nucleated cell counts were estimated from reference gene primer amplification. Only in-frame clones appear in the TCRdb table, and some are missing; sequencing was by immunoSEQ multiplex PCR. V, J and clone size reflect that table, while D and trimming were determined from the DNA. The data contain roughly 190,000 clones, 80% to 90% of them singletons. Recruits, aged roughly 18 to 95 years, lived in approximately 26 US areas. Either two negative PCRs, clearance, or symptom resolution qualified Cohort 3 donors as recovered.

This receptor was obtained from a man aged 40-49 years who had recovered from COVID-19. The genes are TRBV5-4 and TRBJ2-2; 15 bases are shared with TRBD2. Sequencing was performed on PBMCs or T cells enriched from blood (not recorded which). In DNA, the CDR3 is TGTGCCAGCAGCACATGGACTAGCGGGAGGGCCGGGGAGCTGTTTTTT. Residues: CASSTWTSGRAGELFF.